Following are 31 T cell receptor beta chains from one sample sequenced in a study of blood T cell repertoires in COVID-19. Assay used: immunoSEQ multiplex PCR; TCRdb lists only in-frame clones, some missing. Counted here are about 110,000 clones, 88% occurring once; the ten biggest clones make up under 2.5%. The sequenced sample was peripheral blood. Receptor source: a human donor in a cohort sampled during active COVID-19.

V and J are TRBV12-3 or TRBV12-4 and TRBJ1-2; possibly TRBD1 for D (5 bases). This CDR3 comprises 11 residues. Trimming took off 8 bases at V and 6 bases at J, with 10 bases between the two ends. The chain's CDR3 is CASGGWDGYTF. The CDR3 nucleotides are TGTGCCAGCGGGGGGTGGGATGGCTACACCTTC.

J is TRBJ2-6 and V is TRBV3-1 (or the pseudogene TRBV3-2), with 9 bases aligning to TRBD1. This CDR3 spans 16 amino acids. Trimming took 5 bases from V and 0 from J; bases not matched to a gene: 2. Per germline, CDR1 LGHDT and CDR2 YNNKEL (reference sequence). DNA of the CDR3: TGTGCCAGCAGCGGGACAGGGAACTCTGGGGCCAACGTCCTGACTTTC. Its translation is CASSGTGNSGANVLTF.

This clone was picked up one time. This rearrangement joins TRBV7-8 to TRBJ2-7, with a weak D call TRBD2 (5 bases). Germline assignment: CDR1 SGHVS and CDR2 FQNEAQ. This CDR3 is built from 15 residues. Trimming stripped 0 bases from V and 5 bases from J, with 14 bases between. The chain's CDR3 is CASSLADFTDDEQYF. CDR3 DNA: TGTGCCAGCAGCTTAGCGGACTTTACCGACGACGAGCAGTACTTC.

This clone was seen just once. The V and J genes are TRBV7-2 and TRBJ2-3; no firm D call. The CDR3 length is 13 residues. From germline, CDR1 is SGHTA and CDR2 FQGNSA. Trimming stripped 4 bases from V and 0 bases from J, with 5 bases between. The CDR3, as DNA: TGTGCCAGCAGCTCCGTGAGCACAGATACGCAGTATTTT. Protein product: CASSSVSTDTQYF.

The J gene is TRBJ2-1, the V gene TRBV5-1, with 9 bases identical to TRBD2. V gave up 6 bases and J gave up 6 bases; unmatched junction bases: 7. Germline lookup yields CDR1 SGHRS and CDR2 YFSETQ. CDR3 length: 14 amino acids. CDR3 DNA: TGCGCCAGCACCCGGGGTAGCGGGAGCAATGAGCAGTTCTTC. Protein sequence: CASTRGSGSNEQFF.

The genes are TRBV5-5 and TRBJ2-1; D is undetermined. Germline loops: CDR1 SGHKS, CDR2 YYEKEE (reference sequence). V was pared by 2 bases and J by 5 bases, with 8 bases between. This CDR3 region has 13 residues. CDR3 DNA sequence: TGTGCCAGCAGCTTCAGGTTTCACAATGAGCAGTTCTTC. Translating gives CASSFRFHNEQFF.

This CDR3 reads CAINRGGENSPLHF. DNA for the CDR3: TGTGCCATCAACAGGGGTGGTGAGAATTCACCCCTCCACTTT. The J gene is TRBJ1-6, the V gene TRBV10-3; the match to TRBD1 covers 7 bases. The CDR3 totals 14 residues. Germline V lookup: CDR1 ENHRY, CDR2 SYGVKD. V was clipped by 7 bases and J by 7 bases; unmatched bases: 7.

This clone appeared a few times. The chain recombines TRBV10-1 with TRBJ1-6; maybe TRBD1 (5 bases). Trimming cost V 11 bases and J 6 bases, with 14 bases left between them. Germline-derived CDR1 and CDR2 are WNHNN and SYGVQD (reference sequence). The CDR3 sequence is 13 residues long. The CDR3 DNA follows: TGCGCCTGTGGAGGGGATATTAATTCACCCCTCCACTTT. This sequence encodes CACGGDINSPLHF.

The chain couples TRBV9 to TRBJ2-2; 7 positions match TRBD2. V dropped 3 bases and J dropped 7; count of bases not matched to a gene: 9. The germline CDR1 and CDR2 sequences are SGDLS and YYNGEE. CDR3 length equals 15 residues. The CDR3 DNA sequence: TGTGCCAGCAGCGCCGGACTAGTGGGTGACGGGGAGCTGTTTTTT. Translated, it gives CASSAGLVGDGELFF.

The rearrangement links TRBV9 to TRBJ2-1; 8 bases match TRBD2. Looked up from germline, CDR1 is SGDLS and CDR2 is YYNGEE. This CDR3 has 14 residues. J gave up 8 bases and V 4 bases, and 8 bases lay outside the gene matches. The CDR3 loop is CASSPGGGSDEQFF. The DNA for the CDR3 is TGTGCCAGCAGCCCTGGCGGGGGGAGCGATGAGCAGTTCTTC.

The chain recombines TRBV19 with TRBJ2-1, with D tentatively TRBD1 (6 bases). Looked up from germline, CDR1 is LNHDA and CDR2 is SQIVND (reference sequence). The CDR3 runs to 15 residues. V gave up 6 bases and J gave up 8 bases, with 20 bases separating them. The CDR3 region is CASRQGTLRGDEQFF. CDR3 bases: TGTGCCAGTAGACAGGGAACCTTACGGGGCGATGAGCAGTTCTTC.

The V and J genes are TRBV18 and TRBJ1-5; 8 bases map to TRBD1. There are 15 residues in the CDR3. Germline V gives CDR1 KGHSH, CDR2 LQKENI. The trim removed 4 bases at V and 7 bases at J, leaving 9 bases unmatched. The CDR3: CASSRAQGVGQPQHF. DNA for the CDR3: TGTGCCAGCTCACGGGCACAGGGGGTAGGGCAGCCCCAGCATTTT.

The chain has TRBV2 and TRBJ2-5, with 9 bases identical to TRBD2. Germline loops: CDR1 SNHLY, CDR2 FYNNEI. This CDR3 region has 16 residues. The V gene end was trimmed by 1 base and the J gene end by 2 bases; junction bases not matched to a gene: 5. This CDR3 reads CASSEELAGLQETQYF. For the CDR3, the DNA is TGTGCCAGCAGTGAAGAGCTAGCGGGGTTACAAGAGACCCAGTACTTC.

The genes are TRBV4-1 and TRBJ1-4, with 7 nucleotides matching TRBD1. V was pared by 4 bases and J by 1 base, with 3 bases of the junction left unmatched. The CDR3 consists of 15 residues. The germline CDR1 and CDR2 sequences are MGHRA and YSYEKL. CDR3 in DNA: TGCGCCAGCAGCCGACAGGGTGGAACTAATGAAAAACTGTTTTTT. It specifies CASSRQGGTNEKLFF.

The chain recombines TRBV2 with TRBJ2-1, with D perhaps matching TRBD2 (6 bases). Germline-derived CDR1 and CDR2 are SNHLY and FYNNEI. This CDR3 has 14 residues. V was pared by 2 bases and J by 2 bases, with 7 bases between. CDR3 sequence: CASSETGAYNEQFF. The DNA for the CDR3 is TGTGCCAGCAGTGAAACGGGAGCCTACAATGAGCAGTTCTTC.

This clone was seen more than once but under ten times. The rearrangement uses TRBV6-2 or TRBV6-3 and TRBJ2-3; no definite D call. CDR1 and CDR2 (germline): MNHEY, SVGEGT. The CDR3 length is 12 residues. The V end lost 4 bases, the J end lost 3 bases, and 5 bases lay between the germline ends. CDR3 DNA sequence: TGTGCCAGCAGTTCGGAGACAGATACGCAGTATTTT. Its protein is CASSSETDTQYF.

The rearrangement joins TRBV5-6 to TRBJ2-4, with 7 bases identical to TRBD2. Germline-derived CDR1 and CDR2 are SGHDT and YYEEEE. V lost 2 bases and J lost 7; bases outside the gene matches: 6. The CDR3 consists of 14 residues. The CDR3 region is CASSLRGGENIQYF. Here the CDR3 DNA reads TGTGCCAGCAGCTTACGGGGAGGGGAGAACATTCAGTACTTC.

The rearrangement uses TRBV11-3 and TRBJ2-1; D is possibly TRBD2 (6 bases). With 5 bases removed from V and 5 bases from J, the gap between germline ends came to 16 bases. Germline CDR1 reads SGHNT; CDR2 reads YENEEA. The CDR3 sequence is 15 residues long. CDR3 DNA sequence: TGTGCCAGCAGCCTTTCCTGGGGGGTCAACAATGAGCAGTTCTTC. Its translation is CASSLSWGVNNEQFF.

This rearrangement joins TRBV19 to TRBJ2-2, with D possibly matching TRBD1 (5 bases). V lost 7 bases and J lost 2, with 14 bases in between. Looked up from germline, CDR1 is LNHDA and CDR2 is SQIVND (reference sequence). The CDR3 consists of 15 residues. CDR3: CASTYGQLNTGELFF. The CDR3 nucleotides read TGTGCCAGTACCTACGGACAATTAAACACCGGGGAGCTGTTTTTT. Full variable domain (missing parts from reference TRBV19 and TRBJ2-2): DGGITQSPKYLFRKEGQNVTLSCEQNLNHDAMYWYRQDPGQGLRLIYYSQIVNDFQKGDIAEGYSVSREKKESFPLTVTSAQKNPTAFYLCASTYGQLNTGELFFGEGSRLTVL.

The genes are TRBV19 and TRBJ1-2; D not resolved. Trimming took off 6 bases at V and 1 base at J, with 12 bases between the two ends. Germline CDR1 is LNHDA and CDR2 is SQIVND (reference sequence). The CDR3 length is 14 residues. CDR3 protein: CASRPGGFNYGYTF. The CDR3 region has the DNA TGTGCCAGTAGGCCCGGCGGGTTTAACTATGGCTACACCTTC.

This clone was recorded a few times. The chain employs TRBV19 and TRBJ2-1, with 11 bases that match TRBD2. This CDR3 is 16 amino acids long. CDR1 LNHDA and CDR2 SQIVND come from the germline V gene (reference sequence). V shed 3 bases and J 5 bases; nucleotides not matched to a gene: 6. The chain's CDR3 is CASSIAGSGRDNEQFF. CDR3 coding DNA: TGTGCCAGTAGTATTGCGGGTAGCGGGAGGGACAATGAGCAGTTCTTC.

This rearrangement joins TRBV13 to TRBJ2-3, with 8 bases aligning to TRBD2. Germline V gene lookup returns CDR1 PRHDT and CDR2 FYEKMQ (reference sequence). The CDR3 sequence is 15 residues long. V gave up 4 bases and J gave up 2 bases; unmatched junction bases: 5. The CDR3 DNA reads TGTGCCAGCAGCTCCGGGGGGGCCGTCACAGATACGCAGTATTTT. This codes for CASSSGGAVTDTQYF.

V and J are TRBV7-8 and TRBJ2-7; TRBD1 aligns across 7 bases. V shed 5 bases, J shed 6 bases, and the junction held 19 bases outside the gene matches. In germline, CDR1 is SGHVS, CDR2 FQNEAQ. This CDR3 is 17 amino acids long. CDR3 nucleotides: TGTGCCAGCAGCACACTCCGATCTACCGCGACAGGGATCGAGCAGTACTTC. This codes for CASSTLRSTATGIEQYF.

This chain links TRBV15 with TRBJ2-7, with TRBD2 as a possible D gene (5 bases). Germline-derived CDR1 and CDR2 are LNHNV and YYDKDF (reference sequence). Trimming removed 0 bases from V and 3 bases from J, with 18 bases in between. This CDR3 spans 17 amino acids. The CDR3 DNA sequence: TGTGCCACCAGCAGAGAGATTGGTAGCGCCACGCACTACGAGCAGTACTTC. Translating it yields CATSREIGSATHYEQYF. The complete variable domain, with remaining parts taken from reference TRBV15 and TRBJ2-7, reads DAMVIQNPRYQVTQFGKPVTLSCSQTLNHNVMYWYQQKSSQAPKLLFHYYDKDFNNEADTPDNFQSRRPNTSFCFLDIRSPGLGDTAMYLCATSREIGSATHYEQYFGPGTRLTVT.

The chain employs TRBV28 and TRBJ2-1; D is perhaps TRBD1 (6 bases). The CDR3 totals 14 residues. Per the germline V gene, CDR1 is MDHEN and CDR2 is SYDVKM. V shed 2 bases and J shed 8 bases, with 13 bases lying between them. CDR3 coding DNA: TGTGCCAGCAGTTTAATCCAGGGGATGTATGAGCAGTTCTTC. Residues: CASSLIQGMYEQFF.

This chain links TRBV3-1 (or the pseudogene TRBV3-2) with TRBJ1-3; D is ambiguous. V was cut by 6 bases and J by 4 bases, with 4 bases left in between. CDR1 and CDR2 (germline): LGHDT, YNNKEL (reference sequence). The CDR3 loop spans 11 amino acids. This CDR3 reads CASRQGNTIYF. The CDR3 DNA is TGTGCCAGCAGACAGGGAAACACCATATATTTT.

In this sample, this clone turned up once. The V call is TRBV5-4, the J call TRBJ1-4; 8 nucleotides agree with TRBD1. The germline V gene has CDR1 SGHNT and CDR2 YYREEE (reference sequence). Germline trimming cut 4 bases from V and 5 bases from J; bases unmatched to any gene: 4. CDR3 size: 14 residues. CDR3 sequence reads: CASSQDRVNEKLFF. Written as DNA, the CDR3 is TGTGCCAGCAGCCAGGACAGGGTGAATGAAAAACTGTTTTTT.

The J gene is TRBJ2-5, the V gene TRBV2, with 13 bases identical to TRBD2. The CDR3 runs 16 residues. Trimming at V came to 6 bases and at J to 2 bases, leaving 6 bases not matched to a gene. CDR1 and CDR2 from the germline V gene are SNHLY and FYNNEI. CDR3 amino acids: CASSPGLAGEQETQYF. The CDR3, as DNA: TGTGCCAGCAGCCCCGGACTAGCGGGGGAGCAAGAGACCCAGTACTTC.

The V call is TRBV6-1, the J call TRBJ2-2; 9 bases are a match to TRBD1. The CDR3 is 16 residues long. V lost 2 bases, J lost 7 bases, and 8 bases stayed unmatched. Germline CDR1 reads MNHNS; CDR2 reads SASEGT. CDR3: CASSERTGGWNGELFF. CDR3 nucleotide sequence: TGTGCCAGCAGTGAACGAACAGGGGGCTGGAACGGGGAGCTGTTTTTT.

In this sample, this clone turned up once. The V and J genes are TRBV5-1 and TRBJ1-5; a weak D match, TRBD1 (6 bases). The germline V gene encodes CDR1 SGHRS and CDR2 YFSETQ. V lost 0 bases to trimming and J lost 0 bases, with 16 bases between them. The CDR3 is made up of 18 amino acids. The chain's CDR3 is CASSLVPWGLGSNQPQHF. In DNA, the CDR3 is TGCGCCAGCAGCTTGGTCCCTTGGGGGCTAGGTAGCAATCAGCCCCAGCATTTT.

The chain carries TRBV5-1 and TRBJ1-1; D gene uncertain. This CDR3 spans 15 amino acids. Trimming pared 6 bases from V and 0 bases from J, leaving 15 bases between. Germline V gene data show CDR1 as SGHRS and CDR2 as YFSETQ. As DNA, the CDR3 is TGCGCCAGCACCCGGTCGGCTAGTGTGAACACTGAAGCTTTCTTT. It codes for CASTRSASVNTEAFF.